The rows below give T cell receptor beta chains drawn from one sample of a study of blood T cell repertoires in COVID-19. TCRdb keeps only in-frame clones here, not all; method: immunoSEQ multiplex PCR. The repertoire has some 98,000 clones, about four fifths of them found once; the top ten carry under 20%. The source material was peripheral blood. The receptors were sampled from a human donor in a cohort sampled during active COVID-19. Both conserved end residues are part of each CDR3. The order of the fields is V gene, D gene, J gene, clone size, CDR3 DNA, CDR3 protein. D genes are given only for firm matches. The listing skips clone size in some rows; elsewhere it reads once, few, many or a size class.

V: TRBV28
D: .
J: TRBJ1-5
size: .
DNA: TGTGCCAGCAGCCTAGGTGGTCAGCCCCAGCATTTT
CDR3: CASSLGGQPQHF

V: TRBV2
D: TRBD1
J: TRBJ2-7
size: .
DNA: TGTGCCAGCAGGAGAACAGGGGGCGCCGGTTCCTACGAGCAGTACTTC
CDR3: CASRRTGGAGSYEQYF

V: TRBV11-2
D: .
J: TRBJ2-7
size: .
DNA: TGTGCCAGCAGCTTAGCCTTAGATTTGAGAGAGCAGTACTTC
CDR3: CASSLALDLREQYF

V: TRBV18
D: TRBD1
J: TRBJ1-6
size: .
DNA: TGTGCCAGCTCACCAAGCACACAGGGGGCGAGTTCACCCCTCCATTTT
CDR3: CASSPSTQGASSPLHF

V: TRBV6-5
D: .
J: TRBJ2-2
size: .
DNA: TGTGCCAGTCGCCTGGCGGGTCGGAGCACCGGGGAGCTGTTTTTT
CDR3: CASRLAGRSTGELFF

V: TRBV19
D: TRBD1
J: TRBJ2-7
size: once
DNA: TGTGCCAGTAGTAGGGACAGGGACTACGAGCAGTACTTC
CDR3: CASSRDRDYEQYF

V: TRBV5-4
D: TRBD1
J: TRBJ2-5
size: .
DNA: TGTGCCAGCAGCTCCCCGACAGGGGATAGGGAGACCCAGTACTTC
CDR3: CASSSPTGDRETQYF

V: TRBV6-5
D: TRBD1
J: TRBJ1-2
size: .
DNA: TGTGCCAGCAGTCCCCAAGGACAGGGGAAGGCTGGCTACACCTTC
CDR3: CASSPQGQGKAGYTF

V: TRBV19
D: .
J: TRBJ1-3
size: .
DNA: TGTGCCAGTAGTACGGCGCGGGGCTCTGGAAACACCATATATTTT
CDR3: CASSTARGSGNTIYF

V: TRBV24-1
D: TRBD1
J: TRBJ2-5
size: .
DNA: TGTGCCAACCTGACAGGGAACCAAGAGACCCAGTACTTC
CDR3: CANLTGNQETQYF

V: TRBV7-2
D: .
J: TRBJ1-6
size: few
DNA: TGTGCCAGTGGACACCAACTGGACAGACCGAATTCACCCCTCCACTTT
CDR3: CASGHQLDRPNSPLHF

V: TRBV15
D: TRBD2
J: TRBJ2-7
size: .
DNA: TGTGCCACCAGCAGACCGCTCGGGACTAGCGGGAGGTTGAGCTCCTACGAGCAGTACTTC
CDR3: CATSRPLGTSGRLSSYEQYF

V: TRBV5-6
D: TRBD1
J: TRBJ1-5
size: .
DNA: TGTGCCAGCAGCTTGATGGGACAGGAAAATCAGCCCCAGCATTTT
CDR3: CASSLMGQENQPQHF

V: TRBV30
D: .
J: TRBJ2-5
size: few
DNA: TGTGCCTGGGGGCAGAAAGAGACCCAGTACTTC
CDR3: CAWGQKETQYF

V: TRBV24-1
D: .
J: TRBJ2-2
size: .
DNA: TGTGCCACCAGTGATCTGGTAGCTAGCGAGAACACCGGGGAGCTGTTTTTT
CDR3: CATSDLVASENTGELFF